This section outlines one TCR beta chain sequence together with its context. The antigen remains unidentified. The PCR used 60 Vbeta and 13 Jbeta primers. TCRdb's table, derived via immunoSEQ multiplex PCR, lists solely in-frame clones and lacks some. This table holds around 92,000 clones, about four fifths found once. The data originate from a study of cytomegalovirus exposure and HLA in healthy donors. With 4 bases removed from V and 0 bases from J, the gap between germline ends came to 10 bases. CDR3 size: 16 residues. From germline, CDR1 is SGHAT and CDR2 FQDESV (reference sequence). Study findings and constraints: The authors later linked a missense DCLRE1C variant to TCR beta V- and J-gene trimming. TCR beta chains associated with HLA were, in a later analysis, more clonally expanded than equally common others. Overall, approximately 150 TCR beta chains were annotated as cytomegalovirus-associated. In an earlier analysis, productive rearrangement rates for most beta V segments clustered near 90% or 30%.

The material sequenced was PBMCs. This chain joins TRBV11-1 and TRBJ2-6; D is possibly TRBD2 (6 bases). This TCR derives from a female donor in good health and CMV-seropositive. This CDR3 is CASSSFSGSGANVLTF. Written as DNA, the CDR3 is TGTGCCAGCAGCTCGTTTAGCGGCTCTGGGGCCAACGTCCTGACTTTC.